The entry below describes one T cell receptor beta chain. Its antigen is unknown. Base quality data are lacking; no much larger clone is found one base away. The protocol used for the library was the immunoSEQ multiplex PCR assay. In the source study's methods: A statistical classification framework was built to diagnose cytomegalovirus status from the catalog of TCR beta chain sequences. Drawn from immuneACCESS, this table holds only the in-frame rearrangements with V and J called that TCRdb kept. Clones are partly lost; checked studies trace under half to an unresolved V gene and leave the rest unexplained. Clonal size and the V and J genes are those of that table, whereas D and trimming came from the DNA. This sample has some 130,000 clones in its table, and approximately 82% of those were observed once. Jointly, the top ten make up about 27% of the sample. The junction carries 10 bases between V and J, which are trimmed by 5 bases and 6 bases respectively. Taken from the germline V gene, the CDR1 and CDR2 loops are ENHRY and SYGVKD. The CDR3 has 12 amino acids, counting the end cysteine and phenylalanine. The sequence is cut down to CDR3 DNA, 36 bases in frame from base 1.

The data belong to a study of cytomegalovirus exposure and HLA in healthy donors (dated by TCRdb to about 2017). Describing the broader study: A later analysis indicated that the 100 to 150 validation repertoires were generated on the platform also employed for the roughly 650 repertoires of the first cohort. The study aimed to test whether cataloging public T cell receptors could reveal signatures of past pathogen exposure. A separate validation cohort of roughly 110 different subjects was used in addition to the 666-subject first cohort. The study combined high-throughput TCR immunosequencing, statistical association of individual TCRs with disease status, and machine learning to predict cytomegalovirus infection status. What the work shows at the level of the full study, not this receptor alone: Most TCR sequences were observed very rarely across donors, whereas some public TCRs were present in many individuals. Subsequent analysis determined that TCRs grouped into clusters in the first cohort also showed a tendency toward co-occurrence across the 120 validation repertoires, and roughly 94% of cluster scores exceeded 0. Cytomegalovirus status was reported to be diagnosed by the classifier with high specificity and sensitivity in both the original and validation cohorts. A later analysis lacked HLA typing for the validation cohort, so it scored co-occurrence in that cohort across all 110 or so repertoires. It was suggested by the authors that the approach could potentially be generalized to other disease states and immunological phenotypes. In vitro tests confirmed that a few of the cytomegalovirus-associated TCR beta chains recognize cytomegalovirus antigens. The study listed over 150 TCR beta chains as associated with cytomegalovirus.

Separate from the approximately 670-subject first cohort, the validation cohort of roughly 130 subjects was the group to which the donors belonged. The sequence was collected from a man in his thirties or forties in good health and CMV-seropositive. The source material was PBMCs. The rearranged segments are TRBV10-3 and TRBJ1-2, and perhaps TRBD1 as D gene, on 6 matching bases. The CDR3 protein is CAISPGDDGYTF. The sequence in DNA is TGTGCCATCAGTCCAGGGGATGATGGCTACACCTTC.